The 13 T cell receptor beta chains listed next were all sequenced from one sample in a study of T cell responses to AZD1222 COVID-19 vaccine. Measured with immunoSEQ multiplex PCR; TCRdb has only the in-frame clones, and not every one. The sample includes 57,000 or so clones, 75% to 90% of them seen just once. The sample here was peripheral blood, taken on day 0 of MenACWY control vaccination. The receptors come from an adult in good health.

The sample holds one count of this clone. The rearrangement links TRBV30 to TRBJ2-3; possible D gene TRBD2, 6 bases. Germline V CDR1 and CDR2: GTSNPN, SVGIG (reference sequence). The CDR3 runs 14 residues. The V gene lost 2 bases and the J gene lost 1 base, with 10 bases spanning the gap. The CDR3 sequence is CAWSSGDGTDTQYF. Here the CDR3 DNA reads TGTGCCTGGAGTTCGGGAGACGGCACAGATACGCAGTATTTT. Combining the CDR3 with reference TRBV30 and TRBJ2-3 gives the whole variable domain SQTIHQWPATLVQPVGSPLSLECTVEGTSNPNLYWYRQAAGRGLQLLFYSVGIGQISSEVPQNLSASRPQDRQFILSSKKLLLSDSGFYLCAWSSGDGTDTQYFGPGTRLTVL.

The chain links TRBV28 to TRBJ2-7; a possible D gene is TRBD2 (5 bases). V dropped 3 bases and J dropped 7 bases, with 16 bases sitting between them. The germline V gene has CDR1 MDHEN and CDR2 SYDVKM. This CDR3 has 14 residues. CDR3 sequence reads: CASSFVAPRREQYF. Here the CDR3 DNA reads TGTGCCAGCAGTTTTGTAGCGCCGAGGAGGGAGCAGTACTTC.

In this sample, this clone turned up once. J is TRBJ2-7 and V is TRBV6-1, with TRBD2 matching over 11 bases. This CDR3 contains 15 residues. Germline values: CDR1 MNHNS, CDR2 SASEGT. Losses at the gene ends were 2 bases for V and 6 bases for J; bases not matched to a gene: 6. The CDR3 coding sequence is TGTGCCAGCAGTGAAATAGGACTAGCGGGCTTCGAGCAGTACTTC. It encodes CASSEIGLAGFEQYF.

The V call is TRBV14, the J call TRBJ2-5; D unclear. V was pared by 0 bases and J by 4 bases, with 12 bases between. The CDR3 totals 15 residues. CDR1 SGHDN and CDR2 FVKESK come from the germline V gene. CDR3 residues: CASSQDGIRRETQYF. CDR3 DNA sequence: TGTGCCAGCAGCCAAGATGGCATTAGGAGAGAGACCCAGTACTTC.

This chain connects TRBV2 to TRBJ2-3; D unclear. CDR1 SNHLY and CDR2 FYNNEI come from the germline V gene. Trimming removed 3 bases from V and 6 bases from J, with 10 bases in between. This CDR3 region has 13 residues. In DNA, the CDR3 is TGTGCCAGCAGTGACACTCCTCAGGATACGCAGTATTTT. Its translation: CASSDTPQDTQYF.

The chain couples TRBV3-1 (or the pseudogene TRBV3-2) to TRBJ2-7; D might be TRBD2 (6 bases). V was clipped by 5 bases and J by 0 bases, with 11 bases between them. Germline CDR1 is LGHDT and CDR2 is YNNKEL (reference sequence). The CDR3 consists of 14 residues. CDR3 in DNA: TGTGCCAGCAGCGGAGGGTCCTTCTCCTACGAGCAGTACTTC. It specifies CASSGGSFSYEQYF.

This sequence joins TRBV11-2 and TRBJ2-1; 9 nucleotides agree with TRBD2. CDR1 and CDR2 (germline): SGHAT, FQNNGV. V lost 5 bases and J lost 8; bases outside the gene matches: 10. CDR3 length: 15 residues. CDR3 nucleotides: TGTGCCAGCAGCGTACGACTAGCGGAGAGGGATGAGCAGTTCTTC. The encoded protein is CASSVRLAERDEQFF.

V gene TRBV28 combines with J gene TRBJ1-6, with TRBD1 matching 9 bases. This CDR3 comprises 14 residues. Germline V CDR1 and CDR2: MDHEN, SYDVKM. The trim removed 6 bases at V and 8 bases at J, leaving 5 bases unmatched. CDR3 amino acids: CASRTGTGYSPLHF. CDR3 in DNA: TGTGCCAGCAGGACCGGGACAGGGTATTCACCCCTCCACTTT.

The V and J genes are TRBV7-3 and TRBJ2-3; 8 nucleotides line up with TRBD2. The germline V gene has CDR1 SGHTA and CDR2 FQGTGA. Trimming at V came to 2 bases and at J to 5 bases, leaving 9 bases not matched to a gene. This CDR3 comprises 16 residues. CDR3 residues: CASSLQSGREGDTQYF. CDR3 nucleotide sequence: TGTGCCAGCAGCTTACAGAGCGGGAGAGAAGGAGATACGCAGTATTTT.

In nucleotides, the CDR3 is TGTGCCAGCAGCTTAGCGAACAGGGTGACTTCCTACGAGCAGTACTTC. It codes for CASSLANRVTSYEQYF. The chain recombines TRBV7-8 with TRBJ2-7; tentative D call: TRBD1 (6 bases). V was trimmed by 0 bases and J by 1 base, leaving 13 bases between them. CDR3 length: 16 amino acids. Germline loops: CDR1 SGHVS, CDR2 FQNEAQ.

In DNA form, the CDR3 reads TGCAGCTCCCATGGGACCGAGGCCTACAATGAGCAGTTCTTC. It yields the protein CSSHGTEAYNEQFF. The V and J genes are TRBV29-1 and TRBJ2-1, with D perhaps matching TRBD1 or TRBD2 (5 bases each). V was pared by 8 bases and J by 2 bases, with 16 bases between. In germline, CDR1 is SQVTM, CDR2 ANQGSEA. The CDR3 sequence is 14 residues long.

The chain uses TRBV19 and TRBJ2-2, with D possibly matching TRBD2 (7 bases). The germline gives CDR1 LNHDA, CDR2 SQIVND (reference sequence). Trimming took 6 bases from V and 4 from J, leaving 15 bases between them. This CDR3 spans 15 amino acids. The CDR3 loop is CASSFGGLGTGELFF. CDR3 bases: TGTGCCAGTAGCTTCGGGGGGCTGGGCACCGGGGAGCTGTTTTTT.

The chain is built from TRBV29-1 and TRBJ1-3; D gene ambiguous. Trimming removed 7 bases from V and 0 bases from J, with 13 bases in between. The CDR3 runs to 14 residues. Germline lookup yields CDR1 SQVTM and CDR2 ANQGSEA. CDR3 sequence: CSAATGNSGNTIYF. CDR3 coding DNA: TGCAGCGCCGCAACCGGGAACTCTGGAAACACCATATATTTT.